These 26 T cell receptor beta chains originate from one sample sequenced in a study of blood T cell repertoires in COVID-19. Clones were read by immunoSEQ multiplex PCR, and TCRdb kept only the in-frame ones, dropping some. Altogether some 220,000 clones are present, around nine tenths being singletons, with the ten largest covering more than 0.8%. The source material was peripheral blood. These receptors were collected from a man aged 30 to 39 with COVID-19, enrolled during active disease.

This chain's CDR3 is CAWSPGRTIEPQHF. In nucleotides, the CDR3 is TGTGCCTGGAGTCCCGGGAGGACCATAGAGCCCCAGCATTTT. The rearrangement links TRBV30 to TRBJ1-5, with D hard to call. Germline V gene lookup returns CDR1 GTSNPN and CDR2 SVGIG (reference sequence). The CDR3 is 14 amino acids. V shed 2 bases and J shed 8 bases, with 16 bases lying between them.

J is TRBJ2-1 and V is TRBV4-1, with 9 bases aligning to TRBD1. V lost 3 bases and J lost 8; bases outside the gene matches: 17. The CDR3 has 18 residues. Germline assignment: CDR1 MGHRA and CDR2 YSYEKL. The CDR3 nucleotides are TGCGCCAGCAGCCAGGGTCTCCTGCGGCGGGACAGGGCCCATGAGCAGTTCTTC. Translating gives CASSQGLLRRDRAHEQFF.

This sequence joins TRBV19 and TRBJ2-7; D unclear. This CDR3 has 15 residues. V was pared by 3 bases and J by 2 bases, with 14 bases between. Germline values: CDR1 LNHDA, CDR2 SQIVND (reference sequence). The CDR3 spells CASSIISGATYEQYF. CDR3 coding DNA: TGTGCCAGTAGTATTATCTCCGGAGCAACCTACGAGCAGTACTTC.

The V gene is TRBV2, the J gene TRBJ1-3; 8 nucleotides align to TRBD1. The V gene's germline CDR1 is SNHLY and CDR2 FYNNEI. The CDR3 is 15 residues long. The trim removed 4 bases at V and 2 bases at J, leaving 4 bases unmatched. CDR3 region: CASSGQGITGNTIYF. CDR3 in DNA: TGTGCCAGCAGTGGACAGGGGATCACTGGAAACACCATATATTTT.

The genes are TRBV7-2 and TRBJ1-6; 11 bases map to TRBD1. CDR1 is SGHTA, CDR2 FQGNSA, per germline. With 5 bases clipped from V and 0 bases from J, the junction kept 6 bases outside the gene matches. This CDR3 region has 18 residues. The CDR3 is CASSARTGGRSYNSPLHF. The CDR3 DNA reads TGTGCCAGCAGCGCCCGGACAGGGGGCCGCTCCTATAATTCACCCCTCCACTTT.

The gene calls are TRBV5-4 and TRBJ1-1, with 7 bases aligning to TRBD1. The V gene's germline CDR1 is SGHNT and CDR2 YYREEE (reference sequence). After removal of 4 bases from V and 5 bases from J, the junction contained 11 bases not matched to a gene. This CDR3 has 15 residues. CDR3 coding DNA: TGTGCCAGCAGCGGAAAAGGGGGCGTAGAGACTGAAGCTTTCTTT. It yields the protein CASSGKGGVETEAFF.

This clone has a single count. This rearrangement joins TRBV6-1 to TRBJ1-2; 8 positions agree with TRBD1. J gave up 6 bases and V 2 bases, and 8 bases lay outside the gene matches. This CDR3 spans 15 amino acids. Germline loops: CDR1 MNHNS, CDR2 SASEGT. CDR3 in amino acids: CASSETGGQMDGYTF. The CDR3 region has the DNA TGTGCCAGCAGTGAAACAGGGGGACAGATGGATGGCTACACCTTC.

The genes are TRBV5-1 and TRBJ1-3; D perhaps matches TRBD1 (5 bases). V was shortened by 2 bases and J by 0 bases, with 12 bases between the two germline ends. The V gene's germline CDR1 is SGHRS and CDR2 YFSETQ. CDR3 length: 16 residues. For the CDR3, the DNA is TGCGCCAGCAGCTTTACAGGCCCATTCTCTGGAAACACCATATATTTT. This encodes CASSFTGPFSGNTIYF.

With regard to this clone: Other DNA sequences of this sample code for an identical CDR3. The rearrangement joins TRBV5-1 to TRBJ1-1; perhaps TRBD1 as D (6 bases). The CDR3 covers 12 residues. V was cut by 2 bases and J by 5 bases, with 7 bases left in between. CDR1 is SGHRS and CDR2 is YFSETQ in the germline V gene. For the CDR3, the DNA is TGCGCCAGCAGCTTACAGGGTACTGAAGCTTTCTTT. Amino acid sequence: CASSLQGTEAFF.

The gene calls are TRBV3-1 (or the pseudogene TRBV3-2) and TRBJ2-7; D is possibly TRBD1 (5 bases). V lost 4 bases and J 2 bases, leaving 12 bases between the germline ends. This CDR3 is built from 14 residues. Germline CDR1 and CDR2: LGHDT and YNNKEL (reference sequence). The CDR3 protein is CASSPRQFAYEQYF. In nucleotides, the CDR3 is TGTGCCAGCAGCCCTCGACAGTTTGCCTACGAGCAGTACTTC.

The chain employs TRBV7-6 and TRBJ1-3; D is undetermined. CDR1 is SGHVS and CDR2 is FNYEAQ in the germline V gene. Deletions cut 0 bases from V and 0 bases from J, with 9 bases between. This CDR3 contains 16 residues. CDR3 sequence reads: CASSLAPGSSGNTIYF. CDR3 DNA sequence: TGTGCCAGCAGCTTAGCTCCGGGGAGCTCTGGAAACACCATATATTTT.

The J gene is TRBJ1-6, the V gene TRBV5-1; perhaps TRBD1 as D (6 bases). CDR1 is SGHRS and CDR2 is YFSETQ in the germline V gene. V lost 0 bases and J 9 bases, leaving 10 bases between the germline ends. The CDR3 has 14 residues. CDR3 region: CASSLDRERSPLHF. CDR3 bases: TGCGCCAGCAGCTTGGACAGGGAACGTTCACCCCTCCACTTT.

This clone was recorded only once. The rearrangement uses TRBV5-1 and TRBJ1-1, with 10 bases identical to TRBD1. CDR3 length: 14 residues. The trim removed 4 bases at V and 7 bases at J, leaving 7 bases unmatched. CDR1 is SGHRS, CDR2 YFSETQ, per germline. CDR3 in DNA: TGCGCCAGCAGCCTTCGACAGGGGGCCGGTGAAGCTTTCTTT. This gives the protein CASSLRQGAGEAFF. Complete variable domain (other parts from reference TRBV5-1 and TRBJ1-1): KAGVTQTPRYLIKTRGQQVTLSCSPISGHRSVSWYQQTPGQGLQFLFEYFSETQRNKGNFPGRFSGRQFSNSRSEMNVSTLELGDSALYLCASSLRQGAGEAFFGQGTRLTVV.

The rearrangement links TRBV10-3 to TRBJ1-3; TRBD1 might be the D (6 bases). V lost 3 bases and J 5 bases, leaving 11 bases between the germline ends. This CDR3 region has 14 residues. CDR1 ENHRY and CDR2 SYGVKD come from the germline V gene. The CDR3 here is CAISDAGTRNTIYF. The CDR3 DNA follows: TGTGCCATCAGTGACGCCGGGACACGAAACACCATATATTTT.

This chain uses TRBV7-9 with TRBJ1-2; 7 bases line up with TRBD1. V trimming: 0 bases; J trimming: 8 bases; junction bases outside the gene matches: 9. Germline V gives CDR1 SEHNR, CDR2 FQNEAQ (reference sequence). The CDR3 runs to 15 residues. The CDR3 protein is CASSLADADRAGYTF. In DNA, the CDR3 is TGTGCCAGCAGCTTAGCCGACGCCGACAGGGCGGGCTACACCTTC. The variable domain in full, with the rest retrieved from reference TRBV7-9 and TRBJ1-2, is DTGVSQNPRHKITKRGQNVTFRCDPISEHNRLYWYRQTLGQGPEFLTYFQNEAQLEKSRLLSDRFSAERPKGSFSTLEIQRTEQGDSAMYLCASSLADADRAGYTFGSGTRLTVV.

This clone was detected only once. The CDR3, as DNA: TGTGCCAGTAGAGATACGGGACAGGGCTTTCCTGGCTACACCTTC. Its translation: CASRDTGQGFPGYTF. V usage is TRBV19 and J usage is TRBJ1-2; TRBD1 aligns across 9 bases. This CDR3 contains 15 residues. J lost 7 bases, V lost 6 bases, and 12 bases had no gene match. Germline-derived CDR1 and CDR2 are LNHDA and SQIVND (reference sequence).

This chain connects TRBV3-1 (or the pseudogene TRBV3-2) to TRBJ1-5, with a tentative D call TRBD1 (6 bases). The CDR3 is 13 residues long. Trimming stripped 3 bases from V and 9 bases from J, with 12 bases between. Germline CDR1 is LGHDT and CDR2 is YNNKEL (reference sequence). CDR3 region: CASSQDSEGPQHF. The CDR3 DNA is TGTGCCAGCAGCCAGGACAGTGAAGGGCCCCAGCATTTT.

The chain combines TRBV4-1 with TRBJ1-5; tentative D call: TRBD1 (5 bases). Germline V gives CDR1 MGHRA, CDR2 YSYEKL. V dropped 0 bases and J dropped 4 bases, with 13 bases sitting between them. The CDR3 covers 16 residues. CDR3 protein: CASSQEIYQGNQPQHF. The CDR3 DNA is TGCGCCAGCAGCCAAGAAATATATCAGGGTAATCAGCCCCAGCATTTT.

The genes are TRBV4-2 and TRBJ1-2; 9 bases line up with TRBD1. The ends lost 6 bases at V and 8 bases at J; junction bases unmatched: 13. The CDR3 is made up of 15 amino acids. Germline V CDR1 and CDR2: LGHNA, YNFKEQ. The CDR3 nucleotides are TGTGCCAGCAGACTACAGGGGGCGGGTCAATACGGCTACACCTTC. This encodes CASRLQGAGQYGYTF.

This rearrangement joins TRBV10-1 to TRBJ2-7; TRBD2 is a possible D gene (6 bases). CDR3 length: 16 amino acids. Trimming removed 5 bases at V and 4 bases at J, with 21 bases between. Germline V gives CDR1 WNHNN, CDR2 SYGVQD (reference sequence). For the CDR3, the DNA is TGCGCCAGCAGTCTTAACGCGGGGTTGGTTTGGTACGAGCAGTACTTC. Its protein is CASSLNAGLVWYEQYF.

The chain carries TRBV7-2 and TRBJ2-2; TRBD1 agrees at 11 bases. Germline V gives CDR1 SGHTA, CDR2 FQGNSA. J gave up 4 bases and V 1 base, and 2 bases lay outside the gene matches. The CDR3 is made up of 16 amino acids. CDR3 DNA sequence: TGTGCCAGCAGCTTAGGTGGACAGGGGGCCACCGGGGAGCTGTTTTTT. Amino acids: CASSLGGQGATGELFF.

DNA for the CDR3: TGTGCCAGCAGCTCCTACTACGAGCAGTACTTC. Protein: CASSSYYEQYF. This chain links TRBV5-6 with TRBJ2-7; D is unclear. In germline, CDR1 is SGHDT, CDR2 YYEEEE. The CDR3 is 11 residues long. Trimming left V 3 bases short and J 3 bases short, with 4 bases between.

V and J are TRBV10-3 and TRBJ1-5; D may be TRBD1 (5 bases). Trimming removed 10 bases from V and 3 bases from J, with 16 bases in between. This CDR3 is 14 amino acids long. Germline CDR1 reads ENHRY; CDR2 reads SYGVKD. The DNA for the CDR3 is TGTGCCACCACAACAGACAGAATCAATCAGCCCCAGCATTTT. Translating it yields CATTTDRINQPQHF.

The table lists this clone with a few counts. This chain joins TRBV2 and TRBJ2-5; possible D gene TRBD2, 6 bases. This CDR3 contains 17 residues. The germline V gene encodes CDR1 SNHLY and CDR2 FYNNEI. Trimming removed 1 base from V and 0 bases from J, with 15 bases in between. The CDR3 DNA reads TGTGCCAGCAGTGAAGATCCGGGACGGGGGTACCAAGAGACCCAGTACTTC. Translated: CASSEDPGRGYQETQYF.

The CDR3 here is CASVSLVAVVNYGYTF. The CDR3 coding sequence is TGTGCCAGCGTATCTCTAGTAGCAGTAGTTAACTATGGCTACACCTTC. V gene TRBV28 combines with J gene TRBJ1-2, with no clear D. Germline V gene data show CDR1 as MDHEN and CDR2 as SYDVKM. This CDR3 has 16 amino acids. With 8 bases removed from V and 1 base from J, the gap between germline ends came to 20 bases.

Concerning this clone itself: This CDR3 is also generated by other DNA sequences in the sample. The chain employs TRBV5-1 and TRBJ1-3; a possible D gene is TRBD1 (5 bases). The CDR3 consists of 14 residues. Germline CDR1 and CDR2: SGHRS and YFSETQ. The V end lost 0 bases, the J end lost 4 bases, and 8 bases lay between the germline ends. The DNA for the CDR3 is TGCGCCAGCAGCTTGGGAACAGGAGGAAACACCATATATTTT. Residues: CASSLGTGGNTIYF.